This TCR beta chain was identified during a study of STAT5B mutations in CD4+ large granular lymphocyte leukemia. Repertoires were generated with immunoSEQ multiplex PCR, while TCRdb's copy carries only in-frame clones and drops some. The data hold tens of thousands of clones, with around 72% observed a single time. Study-wide results and caveats: Compared with healthy controls (2/35), patient top clones favored TRBV06 (8/27). CD4-sorted patient repertoires seemed more clonal than healthy CD4+ repertoires.

The CDR3 covers 15 residues. The V end lost 3 bases, the J end lost 6 bases, and 16 bases lay between the germline ends. Germline V CDR1 and CDR2: MDHEN, SYDVKM. For this clone: The antigen remains unidentified.

The clonotype originates from a human donor in good health. Material for sequencing was CD4+ T cells from blood buffy coats. The V gene is TRBV28, the J gene TRBJ2-3; D is undetermined. CDR3 coding DNA: TGTGCCAGCAGTTTGATGGGCCCTGAGCTGGATACGCAGTATTTT. As protein: CASSLMGPELDTQYF.